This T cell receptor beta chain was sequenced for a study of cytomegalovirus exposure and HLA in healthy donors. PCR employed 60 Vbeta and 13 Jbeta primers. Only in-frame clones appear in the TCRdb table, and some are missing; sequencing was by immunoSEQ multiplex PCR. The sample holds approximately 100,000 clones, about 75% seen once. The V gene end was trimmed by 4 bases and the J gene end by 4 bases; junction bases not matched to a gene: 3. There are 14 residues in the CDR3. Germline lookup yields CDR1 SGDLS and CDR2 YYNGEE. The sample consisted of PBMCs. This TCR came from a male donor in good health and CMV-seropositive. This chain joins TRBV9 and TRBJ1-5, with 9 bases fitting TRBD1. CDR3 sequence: CASSHGTGNQPQHF. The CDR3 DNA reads TGTGCCAGCAGCCATGGGACAGGGAATCAGCCCCAGCATTTT.